Following are 2 T cell receptor beta chains from one sample sequenced in a study of T-cell reconstitution after alpha-beta-depleted transplantation in children (dated by TCRdb to about 2016). Library preparation was by PCR. The reads were generated on an Illumina HiSeq 2500. To normalize quantification of the TCRbeta repertoire, the TCR libraries were built with molecular barcoding that relied on unique molecular identifiers. TCRdb reprocessing: public reads trimmed at Q25 with fastp, clones called with MiXCR, in-frame beta chains kept. For every CDR3 protein sequence, its rows merge into one entry that carries the most common genes and DNA. The sample table holds approximately 390,000 distinct CDR3 sequences, of which 9.5% to 13% were seen once. The top ten constitute roughly 6% of the sample. This specimen consisted of PBMCs from the stem cell graft donor, obtained from the stem cell graft. These receptors came from a human donor who donated a stem cell graft to a child with acute myeloid leukemia.

Many counts were recorded for this clonotype. The V and J genes are TRBV5-1 and TRBJ2-3; 11 bases match TRBD1. V trimming: 4 bases; J trimming: 5 bases; junction bases outside the gene matches: 3. This CDR3 has 14 residues. Germline V gene sequence: CDR1 SGHRS, CDR2 YFSETQ. This CDR3 is CASSLGTGGDTQYF. The CDR3 bases are TGCGCCAGCAGCCTAGGGACAGGGGGAGATACGCAGTATTTT.

This clonotype was counted ten times or more. The genes are TRBV20-1 and TRBJ1-1; D may be TRBD1 (6 bases). CDR3 size: 11 residues. Trimming left V 6 bases short and J 5 bases short, with 10 bases between. CDR1 DFQATT and CDR2 SNEGSKA come from the germline V gene (reference sequence). The CDR3 loop reads CSAGGQTEAFF. The CDR3 DNA reads TGCAGTGCGGGGGGCCAGACTGAAGCTTTCTTT.